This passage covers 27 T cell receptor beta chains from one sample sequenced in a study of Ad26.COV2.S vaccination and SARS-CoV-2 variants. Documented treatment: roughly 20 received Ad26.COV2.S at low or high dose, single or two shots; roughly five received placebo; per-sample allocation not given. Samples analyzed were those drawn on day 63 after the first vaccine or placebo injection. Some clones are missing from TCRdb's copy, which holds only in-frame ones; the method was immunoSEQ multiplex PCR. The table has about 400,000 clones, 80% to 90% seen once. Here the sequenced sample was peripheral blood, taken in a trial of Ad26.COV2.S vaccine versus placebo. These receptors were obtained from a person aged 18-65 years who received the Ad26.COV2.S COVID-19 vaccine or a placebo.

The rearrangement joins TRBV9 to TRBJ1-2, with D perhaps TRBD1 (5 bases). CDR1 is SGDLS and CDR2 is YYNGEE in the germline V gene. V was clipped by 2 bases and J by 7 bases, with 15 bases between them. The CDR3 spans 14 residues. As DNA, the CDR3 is TGTGCCAGCAGCGTCGGCAGGGTAGAAGGTGGCTACACCTTC. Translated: CASSVGRVEGGYTF.

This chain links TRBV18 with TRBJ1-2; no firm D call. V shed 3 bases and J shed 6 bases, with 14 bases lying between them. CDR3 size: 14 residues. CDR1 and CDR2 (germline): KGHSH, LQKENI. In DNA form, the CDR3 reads TGTGCCAGCTCACCTCGGGCAGCAGAGGATGGCTACACCTTC. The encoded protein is CASSPRAAEDGYTF.

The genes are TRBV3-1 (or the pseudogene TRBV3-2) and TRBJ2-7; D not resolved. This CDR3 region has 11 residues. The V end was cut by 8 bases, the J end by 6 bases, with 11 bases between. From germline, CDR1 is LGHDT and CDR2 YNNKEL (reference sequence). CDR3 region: CASGKLSEQYF. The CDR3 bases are TGTGCCAGCGGGAAATTAAGCGAGCAGTACTTC.

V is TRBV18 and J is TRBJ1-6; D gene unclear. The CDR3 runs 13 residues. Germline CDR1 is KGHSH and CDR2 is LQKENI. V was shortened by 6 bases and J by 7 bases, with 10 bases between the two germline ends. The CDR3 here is CASSAELNSPLHF. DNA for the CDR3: TGTGCCAGCTCCGCGGAATTAAATTCACCCCTCCACTTT.

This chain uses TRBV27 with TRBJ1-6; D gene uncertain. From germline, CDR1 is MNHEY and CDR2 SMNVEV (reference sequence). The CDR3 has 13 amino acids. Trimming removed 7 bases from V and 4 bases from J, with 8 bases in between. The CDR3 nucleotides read TGTGCCAGCATGGGCGATTATAATTCACCCCTCCACTTT. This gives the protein CASMGDYNSPLHF.

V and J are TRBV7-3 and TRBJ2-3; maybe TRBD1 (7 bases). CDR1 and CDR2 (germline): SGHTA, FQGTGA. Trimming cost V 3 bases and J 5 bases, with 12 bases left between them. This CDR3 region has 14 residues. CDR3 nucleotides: TGTGCCAGCAGCTTTGGCAGGGGGGTAGATACGCAGTATTTT. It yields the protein CASSFGRGVDTQYF.

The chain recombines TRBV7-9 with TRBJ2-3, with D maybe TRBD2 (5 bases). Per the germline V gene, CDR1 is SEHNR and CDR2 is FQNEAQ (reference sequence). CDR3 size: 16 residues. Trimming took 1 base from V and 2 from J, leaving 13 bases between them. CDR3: CASSLVRGSPTDTQYF. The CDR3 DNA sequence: TGTGCCAGCAGCTTAGTCCGGGGAAGCCCCACAGATACGCAGTATTTT. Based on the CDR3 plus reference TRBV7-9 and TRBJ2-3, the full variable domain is DTGVSQNPRHKITKRGQNVTFRCDPISEHNRLYWYRQTLGQGPEFLTYFQNEAQLEKSRLLSDRFSAERPKGSFSTLEIQRTEQGDSAMYLCASSLVRGSPTDTQYFGPGTRLTVL.

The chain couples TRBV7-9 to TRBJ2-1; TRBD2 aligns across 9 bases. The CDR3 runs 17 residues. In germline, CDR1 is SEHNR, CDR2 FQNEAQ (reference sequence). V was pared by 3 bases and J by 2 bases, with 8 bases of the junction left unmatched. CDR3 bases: TGTGCCAGCAGCTTGGGGGGACTAGCCCTTCCCTACAATGAGCAGTTCTTC. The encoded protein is CASSLGGLALPYNEQFF.

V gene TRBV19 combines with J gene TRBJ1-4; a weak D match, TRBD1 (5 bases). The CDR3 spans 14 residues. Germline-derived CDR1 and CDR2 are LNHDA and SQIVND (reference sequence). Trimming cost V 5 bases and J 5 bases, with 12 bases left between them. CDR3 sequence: CASSVRVENEKLFF. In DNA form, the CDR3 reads TGTGCCAGTAGTGTCAGGGTTGAGAATGAAAAACTGTTTTTT. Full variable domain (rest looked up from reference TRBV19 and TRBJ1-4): DGGITQSPKYLFRKEGQNVTLSCEQNLNHDAMYWYRQDPGQGLRLIYYSQIVNDFQKGDIAEGYSVSREKKESFPLTVTSAQKNPTAFYLCASSVRVENEKLFFGSGTQLSVL.

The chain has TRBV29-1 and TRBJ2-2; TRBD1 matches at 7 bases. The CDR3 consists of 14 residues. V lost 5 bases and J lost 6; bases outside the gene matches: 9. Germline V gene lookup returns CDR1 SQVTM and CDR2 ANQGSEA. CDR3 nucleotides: TGCAGCGTTCGTAAGGGACAGAAGGCCGGGGAGCTGTTTTTT. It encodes CSVRKGQKAGELFF.

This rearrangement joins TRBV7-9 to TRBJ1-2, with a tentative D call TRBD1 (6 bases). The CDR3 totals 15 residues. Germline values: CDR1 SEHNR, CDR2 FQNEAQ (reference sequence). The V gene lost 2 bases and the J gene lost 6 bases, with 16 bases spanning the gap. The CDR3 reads CASSLYRDPGDGYTF. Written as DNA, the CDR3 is TGTGCCAGCAGCTTATACCGGGACCCAGGGGATGGCTACACCTTC. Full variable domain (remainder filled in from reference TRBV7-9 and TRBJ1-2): DTGVSQNPRHKITKRGQNVTFRCDPISEHNRLYWYRQTLGQGPEFLTYFQNEAQLEKSRLLSDRFSAERPKGSFSTLEIQRTEQGDSAMYLCASSLYRDPGDGYTFGSGTRLTVV.

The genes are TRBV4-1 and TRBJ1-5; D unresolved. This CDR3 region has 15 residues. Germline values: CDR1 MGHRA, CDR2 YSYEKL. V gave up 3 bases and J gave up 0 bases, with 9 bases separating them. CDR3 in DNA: TGCGCCAGCAGCCAGGAAGAGTTTAGCAATCAGCCCCAGCATTTT. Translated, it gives CASSQEEFSNQPQHF.

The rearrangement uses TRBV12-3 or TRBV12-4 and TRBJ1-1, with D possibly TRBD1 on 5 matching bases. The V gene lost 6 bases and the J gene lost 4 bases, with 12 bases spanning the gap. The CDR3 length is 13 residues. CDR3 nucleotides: TGTGCCAGCAGCCGAAGTCAGGGCACTGAAGCTTTCTTT. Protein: CASSRSQGTEAFF.

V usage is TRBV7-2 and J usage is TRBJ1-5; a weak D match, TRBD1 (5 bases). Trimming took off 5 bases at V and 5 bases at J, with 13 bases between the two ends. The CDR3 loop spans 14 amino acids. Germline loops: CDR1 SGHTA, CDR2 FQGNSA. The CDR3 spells CASSLRGGDQPQHF. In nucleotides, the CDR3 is TGTGCCAGCAGCCTACGGGGGGGAGATCAGCCCCAGCATTTT. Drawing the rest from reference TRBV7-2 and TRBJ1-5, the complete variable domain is GAGVSQSPSNKVTEKGKDVELRCDPISGHTALYWYRQSLGQGLEFLIYFQGNSAPDKSGLPSDRFSAERTGGSVSTLTIQRTQQEDSAVYLCASSLRGGDQPQHFGDGTRLSIL.

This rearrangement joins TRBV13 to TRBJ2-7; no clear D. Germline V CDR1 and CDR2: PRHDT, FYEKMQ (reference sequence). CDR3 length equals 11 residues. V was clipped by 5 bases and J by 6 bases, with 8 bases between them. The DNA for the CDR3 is TGTGCCAGCAGCGGTATTGGCGAGCAGTACTTC. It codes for CASSGIGEQYF.

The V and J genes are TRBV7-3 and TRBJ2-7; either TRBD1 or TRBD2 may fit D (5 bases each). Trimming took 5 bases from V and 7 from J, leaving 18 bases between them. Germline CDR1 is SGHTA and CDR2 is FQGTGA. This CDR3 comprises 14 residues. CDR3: CASSLTSGLGEQYF. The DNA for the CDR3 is TGTGCCAGCAGCCTCACCTCGGGGCTGGGGGAGCAGTACTTC.

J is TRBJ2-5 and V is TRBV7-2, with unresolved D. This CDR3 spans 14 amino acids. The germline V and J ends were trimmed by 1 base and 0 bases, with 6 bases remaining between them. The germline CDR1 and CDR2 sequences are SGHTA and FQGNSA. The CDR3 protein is CASSLESYQETQYF. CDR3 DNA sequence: TGTGCCAGCAGCTTAGAGTCGTACCAAGAGACCCAGTACTTC. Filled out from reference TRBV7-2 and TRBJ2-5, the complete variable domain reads GAGVSQSPSNKVTEKGKDVELRCDPISGHTALYWYRQSLGQGLEFLIYFQGNSAPDKSGLPSDRFSAERTGGSVSTLTIQRTQQEDSAVYLCASSLESYQETQYFGPGTRLLVL.

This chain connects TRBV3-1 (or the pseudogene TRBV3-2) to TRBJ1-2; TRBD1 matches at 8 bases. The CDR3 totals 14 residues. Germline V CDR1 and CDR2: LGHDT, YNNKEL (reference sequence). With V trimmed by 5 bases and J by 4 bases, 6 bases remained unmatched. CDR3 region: CASSNRGSLYGYTF. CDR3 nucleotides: TGTGCCAGCAGCAACAGGGGGTCCCTCTATGGCTACACCTTC.

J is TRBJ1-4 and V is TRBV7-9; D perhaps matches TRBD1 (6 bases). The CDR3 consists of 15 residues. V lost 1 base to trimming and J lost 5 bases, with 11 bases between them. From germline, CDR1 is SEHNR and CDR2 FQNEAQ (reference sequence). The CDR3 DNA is TGTGCCAGCAGCTTAGATGGAAGGGGGAATGAAAAACTGTTTTTT. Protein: CASSLDGRGNEKLFF.

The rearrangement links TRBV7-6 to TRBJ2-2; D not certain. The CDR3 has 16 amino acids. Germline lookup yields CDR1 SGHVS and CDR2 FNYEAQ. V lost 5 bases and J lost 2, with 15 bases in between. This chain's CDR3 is CASSPWRWANTGELFF. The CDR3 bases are TGTGCCAGCAGCCCCTGGCGATGGGCCAACACCGGGGAGCTGTTTTTT.

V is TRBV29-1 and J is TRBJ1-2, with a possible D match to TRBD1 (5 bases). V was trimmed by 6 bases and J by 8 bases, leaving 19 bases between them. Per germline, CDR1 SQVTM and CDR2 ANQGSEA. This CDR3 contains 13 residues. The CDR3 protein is CSVLWAGHEGYTF. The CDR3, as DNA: TGCAGCGTCCTTTGGGCGGGGCATGAAGGCTACACCTTC.

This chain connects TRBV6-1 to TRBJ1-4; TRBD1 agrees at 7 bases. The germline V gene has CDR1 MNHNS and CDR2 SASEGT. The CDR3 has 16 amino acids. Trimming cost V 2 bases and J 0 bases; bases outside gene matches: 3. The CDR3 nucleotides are TGTGCCAGCAGTGAATGGCAGGGGGCAACTAATGAAAAACTGTTTTTT. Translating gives CASSEWQGATNEKLFF.

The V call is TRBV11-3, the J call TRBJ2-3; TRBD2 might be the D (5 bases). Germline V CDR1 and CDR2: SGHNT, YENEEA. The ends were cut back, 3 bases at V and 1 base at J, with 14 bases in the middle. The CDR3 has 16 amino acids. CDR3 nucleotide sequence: TGTGCCAGCAGCTTCAAGCGGCCTTTGGGCACAGATACGCAGTATTTT. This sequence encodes CASSFKRPLGTDTQYF.

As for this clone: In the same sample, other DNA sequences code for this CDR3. CDR3 loop: CASSRTGTSNQPQHF. In nucleotides, the CDR3 is TGTGCCAGCAGCCGGACGGGAACCTCCAATCAGCCCCAGCATTTT. The gene calls are TRBV6-5 and TRBJ1-5; D is unresolved. Trimming took 6 bases from V and 3 from J, leaving 15 bases between them. Germline V CDR1 and CDR2: MNHEY, SVGAGI. The CDR3 covers 15 residues.

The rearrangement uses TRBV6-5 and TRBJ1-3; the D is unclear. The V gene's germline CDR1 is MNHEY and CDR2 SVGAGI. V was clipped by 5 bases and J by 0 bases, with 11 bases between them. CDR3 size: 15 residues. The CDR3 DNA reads TGTGCCAGCAGTCCCAACGGCATCTCTGGAAACACCATATATTTT. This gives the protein CASSPNGISGNTIYF.

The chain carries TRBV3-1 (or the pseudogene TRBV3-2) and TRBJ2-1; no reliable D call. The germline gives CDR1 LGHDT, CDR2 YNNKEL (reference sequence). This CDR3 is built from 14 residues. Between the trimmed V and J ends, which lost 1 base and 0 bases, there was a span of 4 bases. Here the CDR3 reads CASSQGSSYNEQFF. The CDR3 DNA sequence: TGTGCCAGCAGCCAAGGTAGCTCCTACAATGAGCAGTTCTTC.

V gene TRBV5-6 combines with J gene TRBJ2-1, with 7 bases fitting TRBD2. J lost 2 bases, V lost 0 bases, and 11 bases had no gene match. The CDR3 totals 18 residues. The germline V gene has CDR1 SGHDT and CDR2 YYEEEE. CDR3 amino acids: CASSLELGAGVTYNEQFF. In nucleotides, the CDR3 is TGTGCCAGCAGCTTGGAGTTAGGGGCGGGAGTAACCTACAATGAGCAGTTCTTC.